This T cell receptor beta chain was recovered during a study of shared clonotypes between healthy human individuals. Findings and caveats of the study: Expectations were that clonotype sharing among donors would be affected by sequencing depth.

Comment on this clone: No antigen is known for it.

Genomic DNA per cell subset filled all wells of several immunoSEQ plates. Among the unsorted PBMC samples, replicate PCRs used 300 ng DNA, approximately 30,000 T cell genomes. Sequencing was performed on unsorted PBMC DNA using ten immunoSEQ deep assay plates. TCRdb keeps only in-frame clones here, not all; method: immunoSEQ multiplex PCR. The sample comprises roughly 480,000 clones, about 80% of which are singletons, and more than 10% rests with the top ten. The trim removed 5 bases at V and 3 bases at J, leaving 9 bases unmatched. In germline, CDR1 is SGHVS, CDR2 FQNEAQ. The CDR3 has 15 residues. This TCR was recovered from a middle-aged woman in good health. Some clones in this sample may be carry-over from other donors' samples. V usage is TRBV7-8 and J usage is TRBJ1-2; TRBD1 matches 7 bases. The sequenced material came from PBMCs. CDR3 protein: CASSPRQGDYYGYTF. Here the CDR3 DNA reads TGTGCCAGCAGCCCCCGCCAGGGGGATTACTATGGCTACACCTTC.